A single sample gave rise to the 11 T cell receptor beta chains below, sequenced in a study of cytomegalovirus exposure and HLA in healthy donors. A multiplex PCR was run with 60 Vbeta primers and 13 Jbeta primers. Here immunoSEQ multiplex PCR was the method, and the copy in TCRdb shows in-frame clones only, minus some. The data hold about 94,000 clones, with more than 75% observed a single time. Sequencing input: PBMCs. These TCRs come from a human donor in good health.

The rearrangement uses TRBV6-6 and TRBJ2-2, with D possibly being TRBD1 (5 bases). The CDR3 sequence is 14 residues long. From germline, CDR1 is MNHNY and CDR2 SVGAGI (reference sequence). V dropped 2 bases and J dropped 4 bases, with 8 bases sitting between them. The CDR3 nucleotides are TGTGCCAGCAGTTACGCAGGGTTCACCGGGGAGCTGTTTTTT. This encodes CASSYAGFTGELFF.

Here the CDR3 reads CASSFRDRVSGNTIYF. CDR3 DNA: TGTGCCAGCAGCTTCCGGGACAGGGTCTCTGGAAACACCATATATTTT. V gene TRBV5-6 combines with J gene TRBJ1-3; TRBD1 matches at 9 bases. The ends lost 2 bases at V and 0 bases at J; junction bases unmatched: 3. Germline assignment: CDR1 SGHDT and CDR2 YYEEEE. This CDR3 spans 16 amino acids.

This chain joins TRBV6-4 and TRBJ2-7, with 10 positions matching TRBD2. V lost 4 bases, J lost 6 bases, and 21 bases stayed unmatched. CDR3 length equals 19 residues. Germline CDR1 and CDR2: MRHNA and SNTAGT. The DNA for the CDR3 is TGTGCCAGCAGTGTCGGACCCCTCTTTAGCGGGGGGCGCCGGGGCGAGCAGTACTTC. Encoded protein: CASSVGPLFSGGRRGEQYF.

This clone has only a few counts. The chain uses TRBV7-6 and TRBJ2-7, with 11 bases fitting TRBD2. CDR3 size: 15 residues. V was pared by 1 base and J by 4 bases, with 3 bases of the junction left unmatched. Germline lookup yields CDR1 SGHVS and CDR2 FNYEAQ. The CDR3: CASSLDPSGRYEQYF. CDR3 coding DNA: TGTGCCAGCAGCTTAGATCCTAGCGGGAGGTACGAGCAGTACTTC.

The chain joins TRBV5-1 to TRBJ2-7; TRBD2 matches at 10 bases. J was trimmed by 3 bases and V by 2 bases; bases with no gene match: 2. This CDR3 is built from 14 residues. In germline, CDR1 is SGHRS, CDR2 YFSETQ. The CDR3 DNA follows: TGCGCCAGCAGCTTAAGGACTAGCGGCTACGAGCAGTACTTC. This sequence encodes CASSLRTSGYEQYF.

V and J are TRBV7-9 and TRBJ2-3, with D possibly matching TRBD1 (6 bases). The length of the CDR3 is 18 residues. V dropped 5 bases and J dropped 5 bases, with 26 bases sitting between them. Germline assignment: CDR1 SEHNR and CDR2 FQNEAQ (reference sequence). DNA for the CDR3: TGTGCCAGCAGCGCACCAACAGGGATCTCGACACAAGGAGATACGCAGTATTTT. It encodes CASSAPTGISTQGDTQYF.

V is TRBV4-3 and J is TRBJ1-1; 8 nucleotides align to TRBD1. The CDR3 consists of 15 residues. Germline V lookup: CDR1 LGHNA, CDR2 YSLEER. With V trimmed by 3 bases and J by 5 bases, 8 bases remained unmatched. The CDR3 reads CASSQDRVVRTEAFF. The CDR3 DNA reads as TGCGCCAGCAGCCAGGACAGGGTGGTGAGGACTGAAGCTTTCTTT.

This clone was observed a few times. The J gene is TRBJ1-6, the V gene TRBV25-1; D is unresolved. V shed 4 bases and J shed 3 bases, with 7 bases lying between them. The CDR3 runs to 14 residues. Per the germline V gene, CDR1 is MGHDK and CDR2 is SYGVNS. The CDR3 nucleotides read TGTGCCAGCAGTGGAGGGTTCTATAATTCACCCCTCCACTTT. Its translation is CASSGGFYNSPLHF.

This chain joins TRBV6-5 and TRBJ1-2, with TRBD1 identical over 7 bases. Germline values: CDR1 MNHEY, CDR2 SVGAGI. The J segment lost 6 bases and the V segment lost 6 bases, leaving 10 bases of the junction unmatched. The length of the CDR3 is 14 residues. The CDR3 is CASRSPQGGNGYTF. The CDR3 DNA reads TGTGCCAGCAGGTCCCCGCAGGGGGGCAATGGCTACACCTTC.

V is TRBV5-1 and J is TRBJ2-1; D is ambiguous. With 7 bases removed from V and 10 bases from J, the gap between germline ends came to 18 bases. The CDR3 is made up of 13 amino acids. In germline, CDR1 is SGHRS, CDR2 YFSETQ. DNA of the CDR3: TGCGCCAGCCGCCGAGCGACCTCTGGGGAGCAGTTCTTC. Translated: CASRRATSGEQFF. Full variable domain (remainder filled in from reference TRBV5-1 and TRBJ2-1): KAGVTQTPRYLIKTRGQQVTLSCSPISGHRSVSWYQQTPGQGLQFLFEYFSETQRNKGNFPGRFSGRQFSNSRSEMNVSTLELGDSALYLCASRRATSGEQFFGPGTRLTVL.

This chain joins TRBV6-6 and TRBJ2-5; no firm D call. Judging by the DNA end, TRBJ2-7 fits better; the J call may be wrong. The CDR3 runs 12 residues. CDR1 MNHNY and CDR2 SVGAGI come from the germline V gene (reference sequence). The CDR3 bases are TGTGCCAGCACCACCCCCTCCTACGAGCAGTACTTC. Encoded protein: CASTTPSYEQYF.